A single sample gave rise to the 17 T cell receptor beta chains below, sequenced in a study of PD-L1 blockade in urothelial cancer. Assay: immunoSEQ multiplex PCR; the TCRdb copy retains only in-frame clones and omits some. Found here are over 20,000 clones, 75% to 90% of them singletons; the top ten hold approximately 31%. The sample consisted of PBMCs, taken around atezolizumab (anti-PD-L1) treatment. The source of these receptors is a man aged 55 to 69 with urothelial cancer.

The genes are TRBV19 and TRBJ2-1; D perhaps matches TRBD2 (5 bases). This CDR3 comprises 14 residues. V was clipped by 1 base and J by 12 bases, with 16 bases between them. Germline V CDR1 and CDR2: LNHDA, SQIVND (reference sequence). This CDR3 is CASSIAGKLDSQFF. DNA of the CDR3: TGTGCCAGTAGTATAGCGGGGAAACTGGACTCGCAGTTCTTC.

The chain carries TRBV5-5 and TRBJ1-5, with D uncertain. The CDR3 runs to 15 residues. Germline CDR1 is SGHKS and CDR2 is YYEKEE (reference sequence). V lost 2 bases to trimming and J lost 6 bases, with 15 bases between them. CDR3 sequence: CASSFVAGWGQPQHF. In DNA form, the CDR3 reads TGTGCCAGCAGCTTTGTGGCGGGCTGGGGTCAGCCCCAGCATTTT.

This clone was detected only a few times. The chain carries TRBV19 and TRBJ1-1; D is perhaps TRBD1 (5 bases). This CDR3 is 13 amino acids long. Per the germline V gene, CDR1 is LNHDA and CDR2 is SQIVND (reference sequence). V was shortened by 3 bases and J by 5 bases, with 10 bases between the two germline ends. CDR3 in amino acids: CASSIQGMTEAFF. Written as DNA, the CDR3 is TGTGCCAGTAGTATCCAGGGAATGACTGAAGCTTTCTTT.

The chain links TRBV6-1 to TRBJ1-5, with TRBD1 matching 7 bases. CDR1 is MNHNS, CDR2 SASEGT, per germline. The length of the CDR3 is 13 residues. V was clipped by 9 bases and J by 5 bases; unmatched bases: 7. CDR3: CASDSGGDQPQHF. The CDR3 DNA reads as TGTGCCAGTGACTCAGGGGGAGATCAGCCCCAGCATTTT.

Regarding this clone: Other DNA sequences from this sample encode an identical CDR3 as well. The chain couples TRBV14 to TRBJ2-1, with TRBD2 matching 8 bases. J was trimmed by 7 bases and V by 1 base; bases with no gene match: 6. Germline V gene data show CDR1 as SGHDN and CDR2 as FVKESK. This CDR3 is built from 15 residues. CDR3 coding DNA: TGTGCCAGCAGCCAAGCGGCGGGGGGCAATAATGAGCAGTTCTTC. Its translation is CASSQAAGGNNEQFF.

The CDR3 DNA follows: TGTGCCAGCAGCTTATGGCGGATGGTAGAAGATACAGATACGCAGTATTTT. This translates into CASSLWRMVEDTDTQYF. This chain joins TRBV7-6 and TRBJ2-3; D is unclear. CDR1 and CDR2 from the germline V gene are SGHVS and FNYEAQ. The V end lost 2 bases, the J end lost 3 bases, and 18 bases lay between the germline ends. The CDR3 is made up of 17 amino acids.

This chain uses TRBV6-5 with TRBJ2-1; D is perhaps TRBD2 (6 bases). The CDR3 consists of 14 residues. Germline assignment: CDR1 MNHEY and CDR2 SVGAGI. V was shortened by 1 base and J by 9 bases, with 13 bases between the two germline ends. For the CDR3, the DNA is TGTGCCAGCAGTTACTGGGCTAGCGATGGTGAGCAGTTCTTC. This sequence encodes CASSYWASDGEQFF.

The chain recombines TRBV27 with TRBJ1-5, with D unresolved. This CDR3 has 14 amino acids. Trimming took off 4 bases at V and 0 bases at J, with 7 bases between the two ends. Germline-derived CDR1 and CDR2 are MNHEY and SMNVEV (reference sequence). The CDR3 protein is CASSYRDSNQPQHF. CDR3 DNA: TGTGCCAGCAGTTACAGAGATAGCAATCAGCCCCAGCATTTT.

The chain uses TRBV28 and TRBJ1-1; D not resolved. V lost 2 bases to trimming and J lost 3 bases, with 10 bases between them. CDR1 is MDHEN, CDR2 SYDVKM, per germline. The CDR3 has 14 residues. This chain's CDR3 is CASSLPAEYTEAFF. The DNA for the CDR3 is TGTGCCAGCAGTTTACCGGCGGAGTACACTGAAGCTTTCTTT.

This sequence joins TRBV4-1 and TRBJ1-4, with 9 bases that match TRBD1. Germline V gene sequence: CDR1 MGHRA, CDR2 YSYEKL. CDR3 length equals 15 residues. V was clipped by 6 bases and J by 7 bases; unmatched bases: 9. This CDR3 is CASRDDRGRVEKLFF. The CDR3 nucleotides are TGCGCCAGCAGAGACGACAGGGGGAGGGTTGAAAAACTGTTTTTT.

This chain links TRBV6-6 with TRBJ2-5; 7 bases match TRBD2. J was trimmed by 1 base and V by 6 bases; bases with no gene match: 5. Per the germline V gene, CDR1 is MNHNY and CDR2 is SVGAGI (reference sequence). This CDR3 region has 14 residues. CDR3 protein: CASSRASGQETQYF. CDR3 nucleotides: TGTGCCAGCAGCCGGGCTAGCGGCCAAGAGACCCAGTACTTC.

The chain carries TRBV7-6 and TRBJ2-7; D possibly corresponds to TRBD2 (6 bases). CDR1 SGHVS and CDR2 FNYEAQ come from the germline V gene. V dropped 5 bases and J dropped 4 bases, with 12 bases sitting between them. This CDR3 comprises 13 residues. This CDR3 reads CASSPYRGYEQYF. CDR3 in DNA: TGTGCCAGCAGCCCCTACCGGGGGTACGAGCAGTACTTC.

This chain joins TRBV7-2 and TRBJ1-5; TRBD1 might be the D (6 bases). V was cut by 3 bases and J by 1 base, with 10 bases left in between. Germline-derived CDR1 and CDR2 are SGHTA and FQGNSA. The CDR3 is made up of 15 amino acids. The CDR3 reads CASSFVQGSNQPQHF. CDR3 DNA sequence: TGTGCCAGCAGCTTTGTCCAGGGGAGCAATCAGCCCCAGCATTTT. The entire variable domain, with the rest obtained from reference TRBV7-2 and TRBJ1-5, is as follows: GAGVSQSPSNKVTEKGKDVELRCDPISGHTALYWYRQSLGQGLEFLIYFQGNSAPDKSGLPSDRFSAERTGGSVSTLTIQRTQQEDSAVYLCASSFVQGSNQPQHFGDGTRLSIL.

The genes are TRBV11-2 and TRBJ1-3, with D tentatively TRBD1 (6 bases). The V end lost 5 bases, the J end lost 9 bases, and 20 bases lay between the germline ends. CDR1 is SGHAT, CDR2 FQNNGV, per germline. CDR3 length equals 15 residues. CDR3 amino acids: CASSQGGLTGGTIYF. The DNA of the CDR3 is TGTGCCAGCAGCCAGGGTGGTTTGACAGGTGGCACCATATATTTT.

By frequency in the sample, this clone is medium-sized. The J gene is TRBJ1-5, the V gene TRBV19, with D uncertain. V was cut by 3 bases and J by 0 bases, with 9 bases left in between. The CDR3 sequence is 15 residues long. CDR1 is LNHDA, CDR2 SQIVND, per germline (reference sequence). The chain's CDR3 is CASSILPDSNQPQHF. In nucleotides, the CDR3 is TGTGCCAGTAGTATCCTTCCAGATAGCAATCAGCCCCAGCATTTT.

V usage is TRBV5-3 and J usage is TRBJ2-7; D may be TRBD1 (5 bases). TRBV5-3 is designated an ORF whose function remains uncertain. The length of the CDR3 is 14 residues. Trimming removed 0 bases from V and 3 bases from J, with 10 bases in between. CDR3 bases: TGTGCCAGAAGCTTGGTTCAGGGAAACTACGAGCAGTACTTC. Protein: CARSLVQGNYEQYF.

V gene TRBV11-2 combines with J gene TRBJ1-1; perhaps TRBD1 as D (5 bases). The CDR3 covers 15 residues. Trimming left V 1 base short and J 2 bases short, with 11 bases between. CDR1 is SGHAT and CDR2 is FQNNGV in the germline V gene. The chain's CDR3 is CASSLGTDRNTEAFF. Written as DNA, the CDR3 is TGTGCCAGCAGCTTAGGGACCGACAGAAACACTGAAGCTTTCTTT.